A single sample is the source of the 18 T cell receptor beta chains below, sequenced in a study of T cell responses to AZD1222 COVID-19 vaccine (dated by TCRdb to the early 2020s). The time point label here, explained by the study, means: baseline before first vaccination. The library was generated by the immunoSEQ multiplex PCR assay. Not all clones reach the TCRdb copy of this immuneACCESS table, which keeps in-frame sequences only. Checked studies attribute under half of the gap to unresolved V genes and leave the rest unexplained. The sample table contains 90,000 to 140,000 clones; only one count was recorded for about 81% of them. 5% of the sample comes from the top ten. Sequenced here: peripheral blood, sampled on day 0 of AZD1222 vaccination. All receptors come from an adult in good health.

V and J are TRBV7-2 and TRBJ1-1; no definite D call. Per germline, CDR1 SGHTA and CDR2 FQGNSA. V lost 1 base to trimming and J lost 3 bases, with 12 bases between them. CDR3 length: 15 amino acids. The CDR3 DNA reads as TGTGCCAGCAGCTTAGAGGTAGGGAGATACACTGAAGCTTTCTTT. This translates into CASSLEVGRYTEAFF.

This chain joins TRBV3-1 (or the pseudogene TRBV3-2) and TRBJ2-7; maybe TRBD2 (5 bases). There are 16 residues in the CDR3. Trimming took 1 base from V and 0 from J, leaving 13 bases between them. The germline V gene has CDR1 LGHDT and CDR2 YNNKEL (reference sequence). The CDR3 is CASSQGRSKSSYEQYF. In DNA form, the CDR3 reads TGTGCCAGCAGCCAAGGGAGGAGCAAGAGCTCCTACGAGCAGTACTTC.

The genes are TRBV27 and TRBJ1-1; 10 bases map to TRBD1. The germline gives CDR1 MNHEY, CDR2 SMNVEV (reference sequence). This CDR3 is built from 13 residues. Trimming at V came to 4 bases and at J to 5 bases, leaving 1 base not matched to a gene. The CDR3 region has the DNA TGTGCCAGCAGTTGGACAGGGGGAACTGAAGCTTTCTTT. Translated, it gives CASSWTGGTEAFF.

The J gene is TRBJ1-1, the V gene TRBV30; D is unresolved. Germline V CDR1 and CDR2: GTSNPN, SVGIG (reference sequence). This CDR3 comprises 11 residues. The V and J ends lost 2 bases and 5 bases respectively, with 6 bases between them. The CDR3 DNA reads TGTGCCTGGAGTTGGCGGACTGAAGCTTTCTTT. Protein product: CAWSWRTEAFF.

The chain recombines TRBV19 with TRBJ2-7, with a possible D match to TRBD1 (8 bases). V dropped 3 bases and J dropped 4 bases, with 22 bases sitting between them. CDR3 length: 17 amino acids. CDR1 and CDR2 from the germline V gene are LNHDA and SQIVND (reference sequence). CDR3: CASSMGRAGTGSYEQYF. The CDR3 DNA follows: TGTGCCAGTAGTATGGGGAGGGCCGGGACAGGCTCGTACGAGCAGTACTTC. Supplemented by reference TRBV19 and TRBJ2-7, the full variable domain reads DGGITQSPKYLFRKEGQNVTLSCEQNLNHDAMYWYRQDPGQGLRLIYYSQIVNDFQKGDIAEGYSVSREKKESFPLTVTSAQKNPTAFYLCASSMGRAGTGSYEQYFGPGTRLTVT.

The J gene is TRBJ2-2, the V gene TRBV5-1, with TRBD2 as a possible D gene (6 bases). Germline V gives CDR1 SGHRS, CDR2 YFSETQ. With 3 bases removed from V and 1 base from J, the gap between germline ends came to 10 bases. The CDR3 is 15 residues long. The CDR3 bases are TGCGCCAGCAGCTCCGGGACTCAGAACACCGGGGAGCTGTTTTTT. Residues: CASSSGTQNTGELFF.

The V call is TRBV4-1, the J call TRBJ1-1; D not certain. The V end was cut by 1 base, the J end by 1 base, with 13 bases between. Germline V CDR1 and CDR2: MGHRA, YSYEKL. This CDR3 comprises 16 residues. In DNA, the CDR3 is TGCGCCAGCAGCCAAGGGGCAACAGACACGAACACTGAAGCTTTCTTT. It yields the protein CASSQGATDTNTEAFF.

The chain links TRBV5-1 to TRBJ2-5; TRBD2 aligns across 8 bases. J gave up 0 bases and V 2 bases, and 6 bases lay outside the gene matches. This CDR3 has 16 amino acids. The germline CDR1 and CDR2 sequences are SGHRS and YFSETQ. The chain's CDR3 is CASSFSTSGNQETQYF. The CDR3, as DNA: TGCGCCAGCAGCTTTTCTACTAGCGGTAACCAAGAGACCCAGTACTTC. Drawing the rest from reference TRBV5-1 and TRBJ2-5, the complete variable domain is KAGVTQTPRYLIKTRGQQVTLSCSPISGHRSVSWYQQTPGQGLQFLFEYFSETQRNKGNFPGRFSGRQFSNSRSEMNVSTLELGDSALYLCASSFSTSGNQETQYFGPGTRLLVL.

The chain recombines TRBV7-9 with TRBJ2-1; 7 bases agree with TRBD1. V was pared by 5 bases and J by 0 bases, with 4 bases of the junction left unmatched. Germline V gives CDR1 SEHNR, CDR2 FQNEAQ (reference sequence). This CDR3 is 15 amino acids long. The CDR3 sequence: CASSPTGASYNEQFF. DNA of the CDR3: TGTGCCAGCAGCCCAACAGGGGCCTCCTACAATGAGCAGTTCTTC.

This rearrangement joins TRBV7-9 to TRBJ2-1; no firm D call. The CDR3 length is 14 residues. The ends were cut back, 6 bases at V and 7 bases at J, with 16 bases in the middle. Germline V gives CDR1 SEHNR, CDR2 FQNEAQ (reference sequence). The CDR3: CASSLDLVGNEQFF. DNA for the CDR3: TGTGCCAGCAGTCTAGATCTGGTGGGGAATGAGCAGTTCTTC.

This clone was observed a few times. The J gene is TRBJ2-4, the V gene TRBV12-3 or TRBV12-4; 7 bases line up with TRBD2. The CDR3 runs to 13 residues. The J segment lost 8 bases and the V segment lost 0 bases, leaving 1 base of the junction unmatched. The CDR3 protein is CASSLAGGDIQYF. CDR3 DNA: TGTGCCAGCAGTTTAGCGGGGGGGGACATTCAGTACTTC.

The chain is built from TRBV6-2 or TRBV6-3 and TRBJ2-3; D tentatively reads TRBD1 or TRBD2 (5 bases each). Germline V gene lookup returns CDR1 MNHEY and CDR2 SVGEGT. V lost 0 bases and J 0 bases, leaving 10 bases between the germline ends. The CDR3 contains 16 residues. The CDR3: CASSYSTGLSTDTQYF. The CDR3 DNA sequence: TGTGCCAGCAGTTACTCTACGGGGCTCAGCACAGATACGCAGTATTTT.

The genes are TRBV10-3 and TRBJ1-2, with a tentative D call TRBD1 (5 bases). This CDR3 is built from 14 residues. Trimming pared 3 bases from V and 6 bases from J, leaving 14 bases between. Germline CDR1 ENHRY, CDR2 SYGVKD. As DNA, the CDR3 is TGTGCCATCAGTGATAAACCAGGGTTGGATGGCTACACCTTC. Translation: CAISDKPGLDGYTF.

This clone was seen repeatedly, ten times or more. This sequence joins TRBV4-2 and TRBJ2-5; D ambiguous. Trimming removed 0 bases at V and 2 bases at J, with 10 bases between. The CDR3 is 15 amino acids. Germline V CDR1 and CDR2: LGHNA, YNFKEQ. The CDR3 nucleotides are TGTGCCAGCAGCCAAGAGAGAGCTGGACAAGAGACCCAGTACTTC. Translation: CASSQERAGQETQYF.

The chain is built from TRBV19 and TRBJ1-6; TRBD1 matches at 8 bases. Trimming removed 3 bases from V and 9 bases from J; junction bases left unmatched: 19. The V gene's germline CDR1 is LNHDA and CDR2 SQIVND (reference sequence). The CDR3 is 19 amino acids. CDR3 region: CASSIVPGGSTRRISPLHF. In DNA, the CDR3 is TGTGCCAGTAGTATCGTCCCAGGGGGCTCTACCCGTCGGATTTCACCCCTCCACTTT.

The gene calls are TRBV3-1 (or the pseudogene TRBV3-2) and TRBJ2-5, with 9 nucleotides matching TRBD2. The J segment lost 2 bases and the V segment lost 4 bases, leaving 5 bases of the junction unmatched. The germline CDR1 and CDR2 sequences are LGHDT and YNNKEL (reference sequence). This CDR3 spans 15 amino acids. The CDR3 nucleotides read TGTGCCAGCAGCCCGCGGGGGGGTTGGCAAGAGACCCAGTACTTC. Its translation: CASSPRGGWQETQYF.

This clone was seen a single time. The genes are TRBV6-2 or TRBV6-3 and TRBJ1-5; possible D gene TRBD1, 6 bases. V lost 4 bases and J 2 bases, leaving 21 bases between the germline ends. CDR3 length: 18 amino acids. Germline V gives CDR1 MNHEY, CDR2 SVGEGT. CDR3 in DNA: TGTGCCAGCAGTTGGACCGGGACACGGAATCGAGGCAATCAGCCCCAGCATTTT. This encodes CASSWTGTRNRGNQPQHF.

The rearrangement uses TRBV5-5 and TRBJ1-6; no clear D. The CDR3 runs to 13 residues. Looked up from germline, CDR1 is SGHKS and CDR2 is YYEKEE (reference sequence). The V and J ends lost 4 bases and 8 bases respectively, with 10 bases between them. The CDR3 loop reads CASSPDGDSPLHF. The CDR3, as DNA: TGTGCCAGCAGCCCCGACGGGGATTCACCCCTCCACTTT.